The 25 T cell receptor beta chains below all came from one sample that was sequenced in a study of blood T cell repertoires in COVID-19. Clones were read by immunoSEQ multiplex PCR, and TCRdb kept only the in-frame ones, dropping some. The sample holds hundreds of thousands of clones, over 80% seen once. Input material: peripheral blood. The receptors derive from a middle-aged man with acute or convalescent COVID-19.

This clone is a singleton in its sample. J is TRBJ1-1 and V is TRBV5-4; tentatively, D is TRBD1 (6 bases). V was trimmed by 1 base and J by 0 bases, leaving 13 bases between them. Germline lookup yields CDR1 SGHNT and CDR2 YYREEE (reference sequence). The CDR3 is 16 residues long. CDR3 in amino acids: CASSLPQGPMNTEAFF. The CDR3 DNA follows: TGTGCCAGCAGCTTGCCACAGGGACCCATGAACACTGAAGCTTTCTTT. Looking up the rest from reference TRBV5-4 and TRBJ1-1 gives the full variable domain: ETGVTQSPTHLIKTRGQQVTLRCSSQSGHNTVSWYQQALGQGPQFIFQYYREEENGRGNFPPRFSGLQFPNYSSELNVNALELDDSALYLCASSLPQGPMNTEAFFGQGTRLTVV.

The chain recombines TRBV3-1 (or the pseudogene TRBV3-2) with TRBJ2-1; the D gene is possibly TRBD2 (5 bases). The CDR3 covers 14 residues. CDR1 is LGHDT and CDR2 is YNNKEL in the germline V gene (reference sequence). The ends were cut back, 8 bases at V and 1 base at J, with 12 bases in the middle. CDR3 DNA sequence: TGTGCCAGCGCCGGAGGTAGGTCCTACAATGAGCAGTTCTTC. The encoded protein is CASAGGRSYNEQFF.

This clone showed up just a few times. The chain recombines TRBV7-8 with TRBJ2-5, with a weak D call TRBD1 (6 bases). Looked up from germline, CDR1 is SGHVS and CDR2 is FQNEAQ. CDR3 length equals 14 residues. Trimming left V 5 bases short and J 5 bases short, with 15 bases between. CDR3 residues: CASSPPQGRETQYF. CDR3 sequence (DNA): TGTGCCAGCAGCCCCCCCCAGGGGCGGGAGACCCAGTACTTC.

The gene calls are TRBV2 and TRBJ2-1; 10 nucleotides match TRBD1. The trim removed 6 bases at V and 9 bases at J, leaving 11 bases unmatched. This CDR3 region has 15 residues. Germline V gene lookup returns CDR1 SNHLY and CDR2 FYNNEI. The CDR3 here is CASRAETGGFGEQFF. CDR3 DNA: TGTGCCAGCAGGGCGGAGACAGGGGGCTTCGGTGAGCAGTTCTTC.

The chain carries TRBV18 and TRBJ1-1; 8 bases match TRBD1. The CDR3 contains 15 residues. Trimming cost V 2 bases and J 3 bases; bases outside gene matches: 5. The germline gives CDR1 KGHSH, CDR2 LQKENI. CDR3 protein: CASSPFTGGDTEAFF. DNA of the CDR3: TGTGCCAGCTCACCATTCACAGGGGGTGACACTGAAGCTTTCTTT.

CDR3 DNA sequence: TGTGCCAGCAGCTTCCCTGACAGGACCGAGGGTGGCTACACCTTC. Translated: CASSFPDRTEGGYTF. V gene TRBV7-2 combines with J gene TRBJ1-2, with D possibly TRBD1 on 6 matching bases. The CDR3 has 15 amino acids. V was cut by 3 bases and J by 7 bases, with 18 bases left in between. The germline gives CDR1 SGHTA, CDR2 FQGNSA.

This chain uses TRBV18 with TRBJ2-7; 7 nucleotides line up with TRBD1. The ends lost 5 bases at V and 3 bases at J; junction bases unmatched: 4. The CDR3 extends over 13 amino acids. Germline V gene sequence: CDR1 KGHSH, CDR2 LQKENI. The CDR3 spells CASSGTGVYEQYF. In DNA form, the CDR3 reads TGTGCCAGCTCAGGAACAGGGGTCTACGAGCAGTACTTC. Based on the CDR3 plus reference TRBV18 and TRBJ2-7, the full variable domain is NAGVMQNPRHLVRRRGQEARLRCSPMKGHSHVYWYRQLPEEGLKFMVYLQKENIIDESGMPKERFSAEFPKEGPSILRIQQVVRGDSAAYFCASSGTGVYEQYFGPGTRLTVT.

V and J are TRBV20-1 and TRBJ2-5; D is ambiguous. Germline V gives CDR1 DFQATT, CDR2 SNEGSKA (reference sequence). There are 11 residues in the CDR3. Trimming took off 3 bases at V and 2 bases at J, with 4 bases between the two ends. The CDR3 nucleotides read TGCAGTGCTAGCTATCAAGAGACCCAGTACTTC. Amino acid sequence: CSASYQETQYF.

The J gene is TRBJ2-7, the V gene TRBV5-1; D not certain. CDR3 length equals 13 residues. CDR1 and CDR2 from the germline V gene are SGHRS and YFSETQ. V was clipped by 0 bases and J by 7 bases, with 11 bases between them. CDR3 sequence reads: CASSLGPGEEQYF. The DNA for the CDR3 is TGCGCCAGCAGCTTGGGACCGGGTGAAGAGCAGTACTTC. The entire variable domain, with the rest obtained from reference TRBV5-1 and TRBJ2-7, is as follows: KAGVTQTPRYLIKTRGQQVTLSCSPISGHRSVSWYQQTPGQGLQFLFEYFSETQRNKGNFPGRFSGRQFSNSRSEMNVSTLELGDSALYLCASSLGPGEEQYFGPGTRLTVT.

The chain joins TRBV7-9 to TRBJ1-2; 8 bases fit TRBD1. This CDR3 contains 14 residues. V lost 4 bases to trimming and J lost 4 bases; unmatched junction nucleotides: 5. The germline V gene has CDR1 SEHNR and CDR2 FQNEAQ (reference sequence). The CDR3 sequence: CASSSTGETYGYTF. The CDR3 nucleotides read TGTGCCAGCAGCTCGACAGGGGAGACCTATGGCTACACCTTC.

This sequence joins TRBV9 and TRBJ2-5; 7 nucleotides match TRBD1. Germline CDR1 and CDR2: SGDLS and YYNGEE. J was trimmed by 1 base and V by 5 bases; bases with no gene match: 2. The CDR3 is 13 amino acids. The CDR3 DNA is TGTGCCAGCAGTACAGGGGTCCAAGAGACCCAGTACTTC. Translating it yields CASSTGVQETQYF.

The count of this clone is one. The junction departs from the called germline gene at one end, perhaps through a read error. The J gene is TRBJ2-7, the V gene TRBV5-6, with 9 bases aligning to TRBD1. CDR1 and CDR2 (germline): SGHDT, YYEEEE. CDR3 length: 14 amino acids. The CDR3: CASSWVGQGPLLDF. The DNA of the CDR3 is TGTGCCAGCAGCTGGGTTGGACAGGGGCCGCTTCTCGACTTC.

CDR3 region: CASSYGEGNQPQHF. In nucleotides, the CDR3 is TGTGCCAGCAGTTACGGGGAGGGCAATCAGCCCCAGCATTTT. This chain links TRBV6-5 with TRBJ1-5; D remains unclear. V dropped 2 bases and J dropped 2 bases, with 7 bases sitting between them. The germline V gene has CDR1 MNHEY and CDR2 SVGAGI. CDR3 size: 14 residues.

CDR3 nucleotides: TGTGCCTGGAGTAAGGGAGTGGACCACACCTTC. As protein: CAWSKGVDHTF. V gene TRBV30 combines with J gene TRBJ1-2; D not certain. This CDR3 region has 11 residues. In germline, CDR1 is GTSNPN, CDR2 SVGIG (reference sequence). Trimming took off 2 bases at V and 12 bases at J, with 13 bases between the two ends.

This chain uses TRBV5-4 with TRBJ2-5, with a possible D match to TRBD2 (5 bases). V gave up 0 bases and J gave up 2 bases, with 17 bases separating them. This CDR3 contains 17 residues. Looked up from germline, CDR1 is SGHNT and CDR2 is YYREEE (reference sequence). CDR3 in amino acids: CASSLASGSLAQETQYF. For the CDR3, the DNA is TGTGCCAGCAGCTTGGCTTCAGGTTCGTTAGCGCAAGAGACCCAGTACTTC.

The CDR3 loop reads CASSRTGHEQFF. The CDR3, as DNA: TGTGCCAGCAGCCGGACAGGCCATGAGCAGTTCTTC. J is TRBJ2-1 and V is TRBV7-2; 7 bases line up with TRBD1. V lost 5 bases to trimming and J lost 8 bases; unmatched junction nucleotides: 3. The CDR3 loop spans 12 amino acids. CDR1 and CDR2 (germline): SGHTA, FQGNSA.

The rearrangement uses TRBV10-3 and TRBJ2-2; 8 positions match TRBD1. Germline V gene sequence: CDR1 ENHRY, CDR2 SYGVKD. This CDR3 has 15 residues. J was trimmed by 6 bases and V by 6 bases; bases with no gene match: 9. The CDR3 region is CAIRRGTGGAGELFF. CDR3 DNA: TGTGCCATCAGGAGAGGGACAGGAGGGGCCGGGGAGCTGTTTTTT.

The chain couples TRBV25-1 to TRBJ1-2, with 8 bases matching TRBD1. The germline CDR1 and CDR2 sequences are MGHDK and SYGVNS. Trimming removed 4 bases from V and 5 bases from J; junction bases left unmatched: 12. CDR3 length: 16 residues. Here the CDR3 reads CASSARTGTNYYGYTF. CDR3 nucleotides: TGTGCCAGCAGTGCCCGGACAGGGACCAACTATTATGGCTACACCTTC.

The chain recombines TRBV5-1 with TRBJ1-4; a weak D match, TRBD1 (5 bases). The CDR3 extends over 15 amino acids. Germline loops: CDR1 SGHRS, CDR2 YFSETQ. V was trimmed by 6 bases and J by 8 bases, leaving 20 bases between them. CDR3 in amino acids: CASTDSAGRWEKLFF. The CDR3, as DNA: TGCGCCAGCACCGACAGTGCAGGACGATGGGAAAAACTGTTTTTT.

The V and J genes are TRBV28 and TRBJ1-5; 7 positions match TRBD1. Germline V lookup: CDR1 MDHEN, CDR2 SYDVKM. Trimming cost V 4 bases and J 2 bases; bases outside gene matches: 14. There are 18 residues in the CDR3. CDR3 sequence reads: CASSSSGGGGFGNQPQHF. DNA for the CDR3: TGTGCCAGCAGTTCCTCCGGAGGAGGGGGCTTTGGCAATCAGCCCCAGCATTTT.

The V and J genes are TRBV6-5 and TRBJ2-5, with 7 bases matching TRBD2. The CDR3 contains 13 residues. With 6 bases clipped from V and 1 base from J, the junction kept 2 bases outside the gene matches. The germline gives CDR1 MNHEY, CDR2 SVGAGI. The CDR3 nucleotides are TGTGCCAGCAGGGCTAGCGGCCAAGAGACCCAGTACTTC. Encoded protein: CASRASGQETQYF.

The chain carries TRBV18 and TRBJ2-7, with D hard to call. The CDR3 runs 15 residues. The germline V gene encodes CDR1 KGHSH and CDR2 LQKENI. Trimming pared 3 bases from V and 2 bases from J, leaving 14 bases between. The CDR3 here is CASSPGSSAAYEQYF. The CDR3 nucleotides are TGTGCCAGCTCACCGGGCAGCTCCGCCGCCTACGAGCAGTACTTC.

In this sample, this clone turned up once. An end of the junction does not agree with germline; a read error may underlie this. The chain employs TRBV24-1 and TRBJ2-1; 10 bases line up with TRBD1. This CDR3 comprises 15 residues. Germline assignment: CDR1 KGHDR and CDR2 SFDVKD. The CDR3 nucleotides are TGTGCCACCAGTGATTCGGGACAGGGGTACAATGAGCAATTCTTC. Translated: CATSDSGQGYNEQFF.

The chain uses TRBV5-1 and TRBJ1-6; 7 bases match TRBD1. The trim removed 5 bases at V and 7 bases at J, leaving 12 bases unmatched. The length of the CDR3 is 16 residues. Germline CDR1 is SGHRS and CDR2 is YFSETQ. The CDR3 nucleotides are TGCGCCAGCAGGTTATCGACAGGGACGGACAATTCACCCCTCCACTTT. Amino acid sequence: CASRLSTGTDNSPLHF.

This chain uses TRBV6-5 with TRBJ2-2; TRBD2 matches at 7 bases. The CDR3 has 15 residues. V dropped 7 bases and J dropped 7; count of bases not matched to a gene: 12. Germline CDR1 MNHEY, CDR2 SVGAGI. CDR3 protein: CASTMAGEGRGELFF. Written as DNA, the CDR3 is TGTGCCAGCACCATGGCTGGGGAGGGCCGCGGGGAGCTGTTTTTT.